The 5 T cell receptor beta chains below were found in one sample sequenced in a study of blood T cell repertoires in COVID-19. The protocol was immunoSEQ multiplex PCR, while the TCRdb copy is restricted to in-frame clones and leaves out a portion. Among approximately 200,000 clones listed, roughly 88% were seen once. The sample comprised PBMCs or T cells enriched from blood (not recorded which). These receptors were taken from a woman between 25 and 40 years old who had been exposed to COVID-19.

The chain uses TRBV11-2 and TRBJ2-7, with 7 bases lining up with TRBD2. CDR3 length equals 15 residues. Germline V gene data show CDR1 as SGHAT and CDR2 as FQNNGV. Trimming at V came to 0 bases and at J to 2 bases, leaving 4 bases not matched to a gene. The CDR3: CASSLEGGTTYEQYF. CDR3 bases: TGTGCCAGCAGCTTAGAGGGCGGGACTACCTACGAGCAGTACTTC. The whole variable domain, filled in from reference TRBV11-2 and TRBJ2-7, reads EAGVAQSPRYKIIEKRQSVAFWCNPISGHATLYWYQQILGQGPKLLIQFQNNGVVDDSQLPKDRFSAERLKGVDSTLKIQPAKLEDSAVYLCASSLEGGTTYEQYFGPGTRLTVT.

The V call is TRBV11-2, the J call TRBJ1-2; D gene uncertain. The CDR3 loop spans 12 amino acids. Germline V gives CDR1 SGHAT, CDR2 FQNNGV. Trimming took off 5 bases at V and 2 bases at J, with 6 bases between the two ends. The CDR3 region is CASSKTNYGYTF. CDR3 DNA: TGTGCCAGCAGCAAAACAAACTATGGCTACACCTTC.

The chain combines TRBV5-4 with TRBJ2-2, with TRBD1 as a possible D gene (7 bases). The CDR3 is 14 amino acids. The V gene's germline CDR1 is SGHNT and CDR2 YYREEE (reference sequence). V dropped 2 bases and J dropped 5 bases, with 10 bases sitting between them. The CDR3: CASSLPGGTGELFF. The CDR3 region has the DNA TGTGCCAGCAGCTTACCAGGGGGGACCGGGGAGCTGTTTTTT.

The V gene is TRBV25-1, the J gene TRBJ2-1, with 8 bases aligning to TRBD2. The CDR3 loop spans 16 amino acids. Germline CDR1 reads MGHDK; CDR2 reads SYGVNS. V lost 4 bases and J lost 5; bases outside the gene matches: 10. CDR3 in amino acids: CASSAWRAGGHNEQFF. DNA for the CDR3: TGTGCCAGCAGTGCTTGGAGGGCGGGAGGCCACAATGAGCAGTTCTTC. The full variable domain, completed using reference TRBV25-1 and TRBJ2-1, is EADIYQTPRYLVIGTGKKITLECSQTMGHDKMYWYQQDPGMELHLIHYSYGVNSTEKGDLSSESTVSRIRTEHFPLTLESARPSHTSQYLCASSAWRAGGHNEQFFGPGTRLTVL.

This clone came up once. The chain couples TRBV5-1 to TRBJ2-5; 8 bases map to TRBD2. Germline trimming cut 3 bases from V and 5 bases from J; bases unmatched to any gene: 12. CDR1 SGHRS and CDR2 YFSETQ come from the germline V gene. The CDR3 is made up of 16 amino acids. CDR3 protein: CASSSATTSVEETQYF. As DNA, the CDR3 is TGCGCCAGCAGCTCAGCTACGACTAGCGTTGAGGAGACCCAGTACTTC. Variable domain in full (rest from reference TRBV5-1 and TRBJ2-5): KAGVTQTPRYLIKTRGQQVTLSCSPISGHRSVSWYQQTPGQGLQFLFEYFSETQRNKGNFPGRFSGRQFSNSRSEMNVSTLELGDSALYLCASSSATTSVEETQYFGPGTRLLVL.